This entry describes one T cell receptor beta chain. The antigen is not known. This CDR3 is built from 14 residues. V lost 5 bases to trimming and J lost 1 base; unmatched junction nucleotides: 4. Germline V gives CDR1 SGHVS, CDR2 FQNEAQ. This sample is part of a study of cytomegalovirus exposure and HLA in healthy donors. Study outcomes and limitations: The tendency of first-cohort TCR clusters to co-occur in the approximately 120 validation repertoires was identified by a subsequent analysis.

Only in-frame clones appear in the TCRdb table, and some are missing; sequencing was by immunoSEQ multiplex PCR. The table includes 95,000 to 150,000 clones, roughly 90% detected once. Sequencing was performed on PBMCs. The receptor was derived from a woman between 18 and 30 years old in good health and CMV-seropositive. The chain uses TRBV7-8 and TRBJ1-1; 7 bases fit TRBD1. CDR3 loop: CASSPRTGNTEAFF. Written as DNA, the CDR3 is TGTGCCAGCAGCCCGCGGACAGGGAACACTGAAGCTTTCTTT.